This T cell receptor (beta chain) was observed in a study of T cell changes during pregnancy in multiple sclerosis. The CDR3 covers 16 residues. Per the germline V gene, CDR1 is LNHDA and CDR2 is SQIVND (reference sequence). Trimming took 1 base from V and 0 from J, leaving 12 bases between them. Measured with immunoSEQ multiplex PCR; TCRdb has only the in-frame clones, and not every one. This table holds about 130,000 clones, about 95% found once. Sequenced material: peripheral blood, taken after pregnancy. This sequence joins TRBV19 and TRBJ1-1, with D possibly matching TRBD1 (5 bases). The receptor's source is a female donor with multiple sclerosis, enrolled in a pregnancy study. The CDR3 region is CASSIVAGLMNTEAFF. The CDR3 DNA follows: TGTGCCAGTAGTATAGTGGCGGGACTCATGAACACTGAAGCTTTCTTT.